In this sample, the clone carrying this T cell receptor beta chain turned up many times. Its antigen remains unknown. The germline V gene encodes CDR1 SGHRS and CDR2 YFSETQ. Trimming cost V 7 bases and J 7 bases; bases outside gene matches: 17. The CDR3 has 16 amino acids. The data derive from a study of neurological immune-mediated disorders. Study-wide points: No expanded-clone CDR3 amino acid sequence recurred across subjects, suggesting private TCR-beta repertoires. HTLV-1-associated myelopathy showed the most TCR clonal expansion; multiple sclerosis the least, below healthy controls.

Unsorted libraries used 2 million PBMCs kept at -80 degrees C. The team produced cDNA through 5'RACE using 10-nucleotide random UMIs. From the 5' RACE reads, TCRdb called clonotypes with MiXCR, one entry per CDR3 protein. Of about 46,000 distinct CDR3 sequences listed, 1.9% are singletons. The sequenced material came from PBMCs. The sequence was obtained from a woman between 40 and 50 years old with multiple sclerosis. The chain is built from TRBV5-1 and TRBJ2-1, with 7 bases lining up with TRBD2. The chain's CDR3 is CASAEPSGGLGNEQFF. CDR3 coding DNA: TGCGCCAGCGCCGAACCGTCGGGGGGTTTAGGGAATGAGCAGTTCTTC.